These 6 T cell receptor beta chains originate from one sample sequenced in a study of cytomegalovirus exposure and HLA in healthy donors. Only in-frame clones appear in the TCRdb table, and some are missing; sequencing was by immunoSEQ multiplex PCR. This sample has 120,000 or so clones, with roughly 88% found just once. Sequenced sample: PBMCs. These receptors came from a man younger than 35 in good health and CMV-seronegative.

This rearrangement joins TRBV7-8 to TRBJ2-7; TRBD1 is a possible D gene (6 bases). V lost 4 bases, J lost 2 bases, and 18 bases lay in between. The CDR3 is made up of 16 amino acids. Germline CDR1 SGHVS, CDR2 FQNEAQ. The CDR3 coding sequence is TGTGCCAGCAGCTCCTCGTCAGGGGAAGGGCCCTACGAGCAGTACTTC. The encoded protein is CASSSSSGEGPYEQYF. The full variable domain, with the rest looked up from reference TRBV7-8 and TRBJ2-7, is GAGVSQSPRYKVAKRGQDVALRCDPISGHVSLFWYQQALGQGPEFLTYFQNEAQLDKSGLPSDRFFAERPEGSVSTLKIQRTQQEDSAVYLCASSSSSGEGPYEQYFGPGTRLTVT.

This chain joins TRBV6-5 and TRBJ1-2, with D hard to call. Germline V CDR1 and CDR2: MNHEY, SVGAGI. V shed 8 bases and J shed 4 bases, with 17 bases lying between them. The CDR3 extends over 14 amino acids. The CDR3 loop is CASVPSVGFYGYTF. As DNA, the CDR3 is TGTGCCAGCGTTCCATCCGTTGGCTTCTATGGCTACACCTTC.

Of note for this clone: Other nucleotide sequences from this sample produce the same CDR3. The rearrangement uses TRBV5-1 and TRBJ1-5; 8 nucleotides align to TRBD1. Per germline, CDR1 SGHRS and CDR2 YFSETQ. The CDR3 length is 14 residues. With 4 bases clipped from V and 2 bases from J, the junction kept 2 bases outside the gene matches. The CDR3 DNA reads as TGCGCCAGCAGCACGGGACAGGGCAATCAGCCCCAGCATTTT. It encodes CASSTGQGNQPQHF. Full variable domain (outside the CDR3, taken from reference TRBV5-1 and TRBJ1-5): KAGVTQTPRYLIKTRGQQVTLSCSPISGHRSVSWYQQTPGQGLQFLFEYFSETQRNKGNFPGRFSGRQFSNSRSEMNVSTLELGDSALYLCASSTGQGNQPQHFGDGTRLSIL.

The V gene is TRBV5-4, the J gene TRBJ1-5; the D gene is possibly TRBD1 (6 bases). This CDR3 is 14 amino acids long. Trimming took 0 bases from V and 6 from J, leaving 10 bases between them. Germline assignment: CDR1 SGHNT and CDR2 YYREEE (reference sequence). The CDR3 loop is CASSLDRAVQPQHF. CDR3 DNA sequence: TGTGCCAGCAGCTTGGACAGGGCGGTTCAGCCCCAGCATTTT. Full variable domain (remainder filled in from reference TRBV5-4 and TRBJ1-5): ETGVTQSPTHLIKTRGQQVTLRCSSQSGHNTVSWYQQALGQGPQFIFQYYREEENGRGNFPPRFSGLQFPNYSSELNVNALELDDSALYLCASSLDRAVQPQHFGDGTRLSIL.

This chain's CDR3 is CASTAPDGARETQYF. The DNA of the CDR3 is TGTGCCAGCACCGCCCCCGACGGCGCGCGGGAGACCCAGTACTTC. This sequence joins TRBV25-1 and TRBJ2-5; D is undetermined. Germline values: CDR1 MGHDK, CDR2 SYGVNS. The CDR3 extends over 15 amino acids. Between the trimmed V and J ends, which lost 7 bases and 5 bases, there was a span of 20 bases.

V and J are TRBV7-6 and TRBJ1-4; TRBD1 matches 9 bases. Germline V gene sequence: CDR1 SGHVS, CDR2 FNYEAQ. The CDR3 spans 16 residues. V was pared by 5 bases and J by 6 bases, with 10 bases of the junction left unmatched. The CDR3 bases are TGTGCCAGCAGCCTCCAATGGGGACAGGGAGATGAAAAACTGTTTTTT. Its protein product is CASSLQWGQGDEKLFF.